One sample yielded the 31 T cell receptor beta chains listed below, sequenced in a study of T cell responses to AZD1222 COVID-19 vaccine. TCRdb keeps only in-frame clones here, not all; method: immunoSEQ multiplex PCR. The table records under 150,000 clones, about nine tenths of them present only once. The input for sequencing was peripheral blood, taken on day 0 of AZD1222 vaccination. The receptor set was obtained from an adult in good health.

The chain is built from TRBV9 and TRBJ2-1; 7 bases match TRBD2. This CDR3 is 13 amino acids long. Germline CDR1 SGDLS, CDR2 YYNGEE. Trimming took 0 bases from V and 11 from J; bases not matched to a gene: 5. The DNA for the CDR3 is TGTGCCAGCAGCGTAGGTGGGGGGGGAAAGCAGTTCTTC. Its translation is CASSVGGGGKQFF. The variable domain in full, completed from reference TRBV9 and TRBJ2-1, reads DSGVTQTPKHLITATGQRVTLRCSPRSGDLSVYWYQQSLDQGLQFLIQYYNGEERAKGNILERFSAQQFPDLHSELNLSSLELGDSALYFCASSVGGGGKQFFGPGTRLTVL.

The J gene is TRBJ2-1, the V gene TRBV29-1; TRBD1 aligns across 7 bases. The V and J ends lost 4 bases and 7 bases, in that order; junction bases with no gene match: 13. Germline V gene lookup returns CDR1 SQVTM and CDR2 ANQGSEA. The CDR3 sequence is 15 residues long. This CDR3 is CSVGNPTGAMNEQFF. The CDR3 coding sequence is TGCAGCGTTGGGAACCCCACAGGGGCTATGAATGAGCAGTTCTTC.

This chain uses TRBV6-5 with TRBJ2-1; 10 nucleotides line up with TRBD2. The CDR3 totals 14 residues. CDR1 is MNHEY and CDR2 is SVGAGI in the germline V gene. V shed 9 bases, J shed 8 bases, and the junction held 10 bases outside the gene matches. In nucleotides, the CDR3 is TGTGCCAGTGATCCGGGACTAGCGAACCATGAGCAGTTCTTC. It is translated as CASDPGLANHEQFF.

The rearrangement links TRBV13 to TRBJ2-1, with D possibly called TRBD1 or TRBD2 (5 bases each). Trimming removed 1 base at V and 4 bases at J, with 8 bases between. There are 14 residues in the CDR3. CDR1 and CDR2 from the germline V gene are PRHDT and FYEKMQ (reference sequence). The CDR3 nucleotides are TGTGCCAGCAGCTTAGCGGGGCCTTACAATGAGCAGTTCTTC. It is translated as CASSLAGPYNEQFF.

The rearrangement uses TRBV15 and TRBJ2-7; 7 nucleotides align to TRBD2. Germline V gives CDR1 LNHNV, CDR2 YYDKDF (reference sequence). The CDR3 consists of 13 residues. V gave up 6 bases and J gave up 2 bases; unmatched junction bases: 4. The CDR3 is CATRPSGTYEQYF. CDR3 coding DNA: TGTGCCACCAGGCCTAGCGGCACCTACGAGCAGTACTTC.

The rearrangement uses TRBV19 and TRBJ2-1; maybe TRBD2 (6 bases). Germline V gene lookup returns CDR1 LNHDA and CDR2 SQIVND (reference sequence). The ends were cut back, 3 bases at V and 0 bases at J, with 18 bases in the middle. This CDR3 is built from 18 residues. The CDR3 spells CASSMQRVGRSSYNEQFF. The DNA for the CDR3 is TGTGCCAGTAGTATGCAGCGGGTCGGGCGGAGCTCCTACAATGAGCAGTTCTTC.

J is TRBJ1-1 and V is TRBV5-5, with D possibly being TRBD1 (6 bases). Germline CDR1 reads SGHKS; CDR2 reads YYEKEE (reference sequence). The CDR3 runs 12 residues. V dropped 5 bases and J dropped 8 bases, with 13 bases sitting between them. The CDR3 loop reads CASSFGGLEAFF. DNA of the CDR3: TGTGCCAGCAGTTTTGGGGGGCTGGAAGCTTTCTTT.

This chain links TRBV5-1 with TRBJ2-5, with TRBD2 matching 12 bases. J gave up 1 base and V 4 bases, and 8 bases lay outside the gene matches. CDR3 length: 17 residues. CDR1 and CDR2 from the germline V gene are SGHRS and YFSETQ. The CDR3 DNA reads as TGCGCCAGCAGCCGCACCGGACTAGCGGGAAGCCAAGAGACCCAGTACTTC. This translates into CASSRTGLAGSQETQYF.

Written as DNA, the CDR3 is TGTGCCAGCAGCTTATTACCCCAGGAACTTGGGGACAATGAGCAGTTCTTC. Its translation is CASSLLPQELGDNEQFF. The genes are TRBV7-3 and TRBJ2-1; no definite D call. Per germline, CDR1 SGHTA and CDR2 FQGTGA. CDR3 length equals 17 residues. V lost 2 bases and J 5 bases, leaving 19 bases between the germline ends.

The V call is TRBV7-3, the J call TRBJ1-1, with 9 bases lining up with TRBD1. V lost 1 base, J lost 0 bases, and 24 bases stayed unmatched. Germline CDR1 SGHTA, CDR2 FQGTGA. The CDR3 is 23 amino acids. CDR3 sequence: CASSLSSTPPGQGRGTMNTEAFF. The CDR3 DNA reads as TGTGCCAGCAGCTTAAGTTCCACCCCCCCGGGACAGGGTAGGGGTACAATGAACACTGAAGCTTTCTTT.

The J gene is TRBJ2-7, the V gene TRBV3-1 (or the pseudogene TRBV3-2), with D unclear. CDR1 is LGHDT and CDR2 is YNNKEL in the germline V gene (reference sequence). The germline V and J ends were trimmed by 1 base and 3 bases, with 7 bases remaining between them. This CDR3 comprises 13 residues. DNA for the CDR3: TGTGCCAGCAGCCAAGGTGTGGTCTACGAGCAGTACTTC. It yields the protein CASSQGVVYEQYF.

This clone appeared a single time. The gene calls are TRBV12-3 or TRBV12-4 and TRBJ2-5; unclear D gene. The CDR3 totals 12 residues. Trimming stripped 6 bases from V and 7 bases from J, with 12 bases between. This CDR3 is CASRTDQATQYF. The CDR3 bases are TGTGCCAGCAGGACCGATCAGGCGACCCAGTACTTC.

V usage is TRBV30 and J usage is TRBJ1-5, with a possible D match to TRBD1 (5 bases). V was shortened by 3 bases and J by 5 bases, with 11 bases between the two germline ends. This CDR3 is 13 amino acids long. CDR1 is GTSNPN and CDR2 is SVGIG in the germline V gene (reference sequence). CDR3 protein: CAWSPGRDQPQHF. The CDR3 bases are TGTGCCTGGAGCCCAGGGAGGGATCAGCCCCAGCATTTT.

This clone was counted a single time. The chain links TRBV19 to TRBJ1-2, with D tentatively TRBD1 (5 bases). Deletions cut 5 bases from V and 8 bases from J, with 30 bases between. Germline assignment: CDR1 LNHDA and CDR2 SQIVND (reference sequence). This CDR3 is built from 18 residues. CDR3 sequence reads: CASSLSGGGAANNVGYTF. In DNA, the CDR3 is TGTGCCAGTAGTCTGAGTGGGGGAGGGGCGGCAAATAACGTCGGCTACACCTTC.

This chain joins TRBV10-1 and TRBJ1-6; possibly TRBD1 for D (6 bases). The V end lost 5 bases, the J end lost 7 bases, and 12 bases lay between the germline ends. Germline V gene sequence: CDR1 WNHNN, CDR2 SYGVQD (reference sequence). This CDR3 comprises 14 residues. CDR3 residues: CASSPDRRNSPLHF. Written as DNA, the CDR3 is TGCGCCAGCAGTCCTGACAGGAGAAATTCACCCCTCCACTTT.

The chain is built from TRBV18 and TRBJ1-1, with D tentatively TRBD1 (5 bases). This CDR3 has 16 amino acids. Trimming took off 3 bases at V and 2 bases at J, with 16 bases between the two ends. CDR1 is KGHSH, CDR2 LQKENI, per germline. CDR3 bases: TGTGCCAGCTCACCGCTACCCGGGGCCGAAAACACTGAAGCTTTCTTT. Encoded protein: CASSPLPGAENTEAFF.

V usage is TRBV9 and J usage is TRBJ2-3, with 10 bases that match TRBD2. CDR1 and CDR2 (germline): SGDLS, YYNGEE. The CDR3 length is 16 residues. V gave up 2 bases and J gave up 3 bases; unmatched junction bases: 6. CDR3 bases: TGTGCCAGCAGCGTTCCTAGCGGGAGTGGGACAGATACGCAGTATTTT. Protein: CASSVPSGSGTDTQYF.

The rearrangement links TRBV7-2 to TRBJ2-3, with D maybe TRBD2 (6 bases). V lost 3 bases and J lost 0, with 10 bases in between. The CDR3 is made up of 15 amino acids. Germline lookup yields CDR1 SGHTA and CDR2 FQGNSA. The CDR3 spells CASSFIGGSTDTQYF. The DNA for the CDR3 is TGTGCCAGCAGCTTTATTGGGGGGAGCACAGATACGCAGTATTTT.

The chain recombines TRBV6-1 with TRBJ1-2; D is unresolved. Trimming shortened V by 0 bases and J by 4 bases, and 6 bases separated the two germline ends. The CDR3 is 13 residues long. CDR1 MNHNS and CDR2 SASEGT come from the germline V gene. This CDR3 reads CASSEASLYGYTF. The CDR3 DNA sequence: TGTGCCAGCAGTGAAGCCAGTCTCTATGGCTACACCTTC.

The chain uses TRBV5-4 and TRBJ2-5; D remains unclear. The CDR3 has 13 amino acids. Between the trimmed V and J ends, which lost 4 bases and 0 bases, there was a span of 7 bases. In germline, CDR1 is SGHNT, CDR2 YYREEE (reference sequence). CDR3 sequence: CASSLMYQETQYF. The CDR3 DNA follows: TGTGCCAGCAGCCTAATGTACCAAGAGACCCAGTACTTC.

The chain uses TRBV11-3 and TRBJ2-6, with unresolved D. Germline loops: CDR1 SGHNT, CDR2 YENEEA. Trimming shortened V by 5 bases and J by 0 bases, and 8 bases separated the two germline ends. This CDR3 comprises 15 residues. The CDR3 is CASSTRNSGANVLTF. The CDR3 region has the DNA TGTGCCAGCAGCACAAGGAACTCTGGGGCCAACGTCCTGACTTTC.

The CDR3 nucleotides read TGTGCCAGCAGCGTAGCCTCGTTGACCTACGAGCAGTACTTC. Encoded protein: CASSVASLTYEQYF. The chain joins TRBV9 to TRBJ2-7; D remains unclear. Germline values: CDR1 SGDLS, CDR2 YYNGEE. Trimming stripped 0 bases from V and 2 bases from J, with 9 bases between. CDR3 length equals 14 residues.

This chain joins TRBV7-2 and TRBJ2-3, with D hard to call. The CDR3 loop spans 12 amino acids. Per germline, CDR1 SGHTA and CDR2 FQGNSA. V lost 1 base, J lost 4 bases, and 3 bases lay in between. As DNA, the CDR3 is TGTGCCAGCAGCTTAGGTCCAGATACGCAGTATTTT. Encoded protein: CASSLGPDTQYF.

V is TRBV19 and J is TRBJ1-5; D gene uncertain. V was cut by 7 bases and J by 0 bases, with 19 bases left in between. This CDR3 contains 17 residues. From germline, CDR1 is LNHDA and CDR2 SQIVND (reference sequence). The CDR3 sequence: CASTPVGRTYSNQPQHF. For the CDR3, the DNA is TGTGCCAGTACTCCCGTTGGCAGAACTTATAGCAATCAGCCCCAGCATTTT.

CDR3 loop: CASSPPRGTGNTIYF. The CDR3, as DNA: TGTGCCAGCAGCCCTCCCCGGGGCACTGGAAACACCATATATTTT. V and J are TRBV28 and TRBJ1-3; TRBD1 is a possible D gene (5 bases). CDR3 size: 15 residues. Trimming took off 6 bases at V and 2 bases at J, with 14 bases between the two ends. Per the germline V gene, CDR1 is MDHEN and CDR2 is SYDVKM.

The chain uses TRBV30 and TRBJ1-6, with D hard to call. CDR3 length equals 11 residues. Germline-derived CDR1 and CDR2 are GTSNPN and SVGIG (reference sequence). Trimming removed 0 bases from V and 14 bases from J, with 8 bases in between. The CDR3 reads CAWSVGLTLHF. The CDR3 bases are TGTGCCTGGAGTGTTGGTTTGACCCTCCACTTT.

The CDR3 protein is CASSRTSTTLGVDTQYF. CDR3 coding DNA: TGTGCCAGCAGCCGGACTTCCACGACTCTTGGGGTGGATACGCAGTATTTT. The rearrangement links TRBV7-9 to TRBJ2-3, with D maybe TRBD2 (5 bases). Germline CDR1 and CDR2: SEHNR and FQNEAQ (reference sequence). The CDR3 is 17 residues long. The V end lost 5 bases, the J end lost 6 bases, and 24 bases lay between the germline ends.

V is TRBV7-2 and J is TRBJ2-3; the match to TRBD2 covers 7 bases. Germline-derived CDR1 and CDR2 are SGHTA and FQGNSA. With V trimmed by 6 bases and J by 10 bases, 13 bases remained unmatched. The CDR3 totals 14 residues. CDR3 DNA sequence: TGTGCCAGCAGTCCACCAGCGGGTGGGGGGGCGCAGTATTTT. It encodes CASSPPAGGGAQYF.

The rearrangement uses TRBV7-8 and TRBJ2-1, with TRBD2 matching over 8 bases. Germline V gene data show CDR1 as SGHVS and CDR2 as FQNEAQ. This CDR3 is 16 amino acids long. Trimming at V came to 1 base and at J to 1 base, leaving 3 bases not matched to a gene. The CDR3 reads CASSLGAGGSYNEQFF. The CDR3 DNA is TGTGCCAGCAGCTTAGGGGCGGGAGGTTCCTACAATGAGCAGTTCTTC.

The rearrangement joins TRBV11-2 to TRBJ1-2, with 7 bases identical to TRBD1. The junction had 3 bases not matched to a gene; V was cut back by 0 bases and J by 8 bases. CDR1 SGHAT and CDR2 FQNNGV come from the germline V gene. This CDR3 is built from 13 residues. As DNA, the CDR3 is TGTGCCAGCAGCTTAGACAGGGGGTCGGGCTACACCTTC. It encodes CASSLDRGSGYTF. The full variable domain, its missing parts supplied by reference TRBV11-2 and TRBJ1-2, is EAGVAQSPRYKIIEKRQSVAFWCNPISGHATLYWYQQILGQGPKLLIQFQNNGVVDDSQLPKDRFSAERLKGVDSTLKIQPAKLEDSAVYLCASSLDRGSGYTFGSGTRLTVV.

The chain combines TRBV6-4 with TRBJ2-2, with a tentative D call TRBD2 (6 bases). The CDR3 extends over 14 amino acids. Germline CDR1 is MRHNA and CDR2 is SNTAGT. V lost 7 bases, J lost 0 bases, and 9 bases lay in between. The CDR3 DNA reads as TGTGCCAGCACACCTAGCGCGAACACCGGGGAGCTGTTTTTT. Translation gives CASTPSANTGELFF.